Listed below are T cell receptor beta chains from one sample, sequenced in a study of cytomegalovirus exposure and HLA in healthy donors. Sequencing was performed with immunoSEQ multiplex PCR; in TCRdb, only in-frame clones are kept and a portion is missing. The table has over 200,000 clones, 82% seen once. The material sequenced was PBMCs. All receptors derive from a woman aged 40 to 50 in good health and CMV-seropositive. The CDR3 runs from the conserved cysteine through the conserved F or W. Fields, in order: J gene, D gene, V gene, clone size, CDR3 protein, CDR3 DNA. A D gene is named only where the DNA matches it firmly. Clone size is stated in some rows and not others, as once, few, many or a class when expanded.

>TRBJ1-2|TRBD1|TRBV5-6|once
CASRIRDRADGYTF
TGTGCCAGCAGAATCCGGGACAGGGCTGACGGCTACACCTTC
>TRBJ2-2|TRBD2|TRBV11-2|.
CASSLLAGAGELFF
TGTGCCAGCAGCTTATTAGCGGGAGCCGGGGAGCTGTTTTTT
>TRBJ1-1|.|TRBV5-1|.
CASRAGTMNTEAFF
TGCGCCAGCAGGGCCGGGACAATGAACACTGAAGCTTTCTTT
>TRBJ2-5|.|TRBV9|.
CASSAWGDQETQYF
TGTGCCAGCAGCGCCTGGGGGGATCAAGAGACCCAGTACTTC
>TRBJ2-7|TRBD2|TRBV13|few
CASSPRDGRTPYEQYF
TGTGCCAGCAGCCCTCGTGACGGGAGGACTCCCTACGAGCAGTACTTC
>TRBJ1-3|.|TRBV7-2|.
CASTLFLSGNTIYF
TGTGCCAGCACCCTTTTCCTCTCTGGAAACACCATATATTTT
>TRBJ2-2|.|TRBV7-3|.
CASSLGRSTGELFF
TGTGCCAGCAGCTTGGGGCGGAGCACCGGGGAGCTGTTTTTT
>TRBJ1-1|.|TRBV18|.
CASSPGGEAFF
TGTGCCAGCTCACCGGGGGGTGAAGCTTTCTTT
>TRBJ2-3|.|TRBV30|.
CAWSVGGSTDTQYF
TGTGCCTGGAGTGTGGGCGGGAGCACAGATACGCAGTATTTT
>TRBJ2-5|.|TRBV5-6|.
CASSLGLVGETQYF
TGTGCCAGCAGCTTGGGGCTAGTCGGAGAGACCCAGTACTTC
>TRBJ2-5|TRBD2|TRBV7-8|once
CASSLAQSAGVVQETQYF
TGTGCCAGCAGCTTAGCCCAGAGTGCGGGGGTTGTGCAAGAGACCCAGTACTTC
>TRBJ2-7|.|TRBV28|.
CASRLGGSTYEQYF
TGTGCCAGCCGCCTAGGAGGCAGTACCTACGAGCAGTACTTC
>TRBJ2-6|.|TRBV5-1|few
CASSLSFRGSPSGANVLTF
TGCGCCAGCAGCCTTTCTTTCAGGGGCTCCCCCTCTGGGGCCAACGTCCTGACTTTC
>TRBJ2-1|TRBD2|TRBV10-3|.
CAIRESGGDYNEQFF
TGTGCCATCAGGGAAAGCGGGGGGGATTACAATGAGCAGTTCTTC
>TRBJ1-5|.|TRBV28|.
CASSPDRTNQPQHF
TGTGCCAGCAGCCCCGACAGGACCAATCAGCCCCAGCATTTT
>TRBJ2-7|TRBD2|TRBV6-1|.
CASSEVSGSFNEQYF
TGTGCCAGCAGTGAAGTTAGCGGGAGTTTTAACGAGCAGTACTTC
>TRBJ2-5|.|TRBV10-1|.
CASSDRQQETQYF
TGCGCCAGCAGTGATCGACAGCAAGAGACCCAGTACTTC